This T cell receptor (beta chain) was captured in a study of shared clonotypes between healthy human individuals. Study as a whole: A couple of female and a few male donors aged 18 to 49 were enrolled. Each donor contributed plates that comprised three CD4 naive, three CD4 memory, two CD8 naive and one CD8 memory. Study-level results: The study's rarefaction showed incomplete sorted-subset sequencing despite large depth.

For this clone: Antigen specificity is unknown.

J lost 1 base, V lost 0 bases, and 5 bases had no gene match. Germline V gene lookup returns CDR1 SGHRS and CDR2 YFSETQ. This CDR3 has 17 amino acids. Deep level was the assay's run setting. Only in-frame clones appear in the TCRdb table, and some are missing; sequencing was by immunoSEQ multiplex PCR. Among 2 million to 2.5 million clones listed, less than 95% were seen once. The sequence came from a young man in good health. Some clones in this sample may be carry-over from other donors' samples. V and J are TRBV5-1 and TRBJ2-5; 11 nucleotides align to TRBD2. Material: naive CD4+ T cells from PBMCs. Sample subset: CD45RA+ positively selected. The CDR3 nucleotides are TGCGCCAGCAGCTTGGGACTAGCGGGAATTTCCCAAGAGACCCAGTACTTC. It specifies CASSLGLAGISQETQYF. The full variable domain, with the rest looked up from reference TRBV5-1 and TRBJ2-5, is KAGVTQTPRYLIKTRGQQVTLSCSPISGHRSVSWYQQTPGQGLQFLFEYFSETQRNKGNFPGRFSGRQFSNSRSEMNVSTLELGDSALYLCASSLGLAGISQETQYFGPGTRLLVL.